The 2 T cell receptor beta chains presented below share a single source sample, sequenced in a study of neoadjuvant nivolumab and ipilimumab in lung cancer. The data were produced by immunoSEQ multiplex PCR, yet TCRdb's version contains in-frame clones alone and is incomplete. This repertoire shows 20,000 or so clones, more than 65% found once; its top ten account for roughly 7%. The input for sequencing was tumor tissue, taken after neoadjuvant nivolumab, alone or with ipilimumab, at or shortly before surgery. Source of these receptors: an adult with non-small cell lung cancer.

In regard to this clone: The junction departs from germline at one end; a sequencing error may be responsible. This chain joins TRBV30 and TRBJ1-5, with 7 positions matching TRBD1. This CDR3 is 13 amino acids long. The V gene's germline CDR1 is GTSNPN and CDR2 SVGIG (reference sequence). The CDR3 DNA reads TGTGCCTGGGGTGTAGGACAGGAGCAGCCCCAGCATTTT. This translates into CAWGVGQEQPQHF.

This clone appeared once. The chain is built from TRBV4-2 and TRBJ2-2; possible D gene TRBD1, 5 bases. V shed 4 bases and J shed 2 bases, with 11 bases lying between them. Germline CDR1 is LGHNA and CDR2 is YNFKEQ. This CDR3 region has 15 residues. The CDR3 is CASSLTDGNTGELFF. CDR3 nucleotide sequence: TGTGCCAGCAGCCTGACAGACGGTAACACCGGGGAGCTGTTTTTT.